This T cell receptor beta chain was documented in a study of vaccination effects on CD4 cells after COVID-19. Viral peptide pool expansion of antigen-specific CD4+ T cells preceded sequencing in the ViraFEST assay. It was after roughly 11 days of culture that CD4+ T cells were isolated. All participants had two doses of either the BNT162b2 or mRNA-1273 vaccine. Prior SARS-CoV-2 infection was absent in the vaccine recipients, as shown by negative nucleocapsid antibodies. Note on this clone: The target antigen is unknown.

The CDR3 is 16 amino acids. In germline, CDR1 is SEHNR, CDR2 FQNEAQ (reference sequence). The V and J ends lost 2 bases and 0 bases respectively, with 12 bases between them. Study-wide results and limits: Infection- and vaccine-induced clones contracted markedly late after vaccination.

The assay was immunoSEQ multiplex PCR, and TCRdb's table has in-frame clones only and misses some. The sample lists under 85,000 clones, around 74% occurring once. The specimen was CD4+ T cells from PBMCs cultured with HCoV-OC43 spike peptides, collected after COVID-19 vaccination. Subset here: HCoV-OC43 spike overlapping peptide pool stimulation. The receptor was isolated from a human donor who received a COVID-19 vaccine. The chain has TRBV7-9 and TRBJ2-3; D uncertain. In DNA, the CDR3 is TGTGCCAGCAGCTTATTACCCGACCTCAGCACAGATACGCAGTATTTT. Its protein product is CASSLLPDLSTDTQYF.